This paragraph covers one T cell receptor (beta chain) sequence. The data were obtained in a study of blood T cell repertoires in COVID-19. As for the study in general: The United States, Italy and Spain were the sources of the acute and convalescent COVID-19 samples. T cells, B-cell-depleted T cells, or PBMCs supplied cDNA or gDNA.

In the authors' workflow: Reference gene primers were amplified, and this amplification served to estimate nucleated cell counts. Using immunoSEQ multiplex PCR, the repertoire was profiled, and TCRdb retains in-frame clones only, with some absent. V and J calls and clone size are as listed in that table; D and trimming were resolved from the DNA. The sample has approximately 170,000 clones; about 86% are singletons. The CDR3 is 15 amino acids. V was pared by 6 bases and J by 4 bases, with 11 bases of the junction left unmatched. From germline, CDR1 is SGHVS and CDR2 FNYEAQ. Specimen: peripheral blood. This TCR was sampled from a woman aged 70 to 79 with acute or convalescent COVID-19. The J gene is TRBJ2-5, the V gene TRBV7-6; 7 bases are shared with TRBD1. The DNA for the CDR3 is TGTGCCAGCAGTCAATCCGGGACAGAAAGAGAGACCCAGTACTTC. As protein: CASSQSGTERETQYF.